This entry describes one TCR beta chain. This sample is part of a study of shared clonotypes between healthy human individuals. Study context: In total, the donors were a couple of women and three men aged 18 to 49.

Generated by immunoSEQ multiplex PCR, the TCRdb table keeps only in-frame clones and is missing some. This table holds approximately 500,000 clones, approximately 78% found once. What was sequenced was PBMCs. This clonotype originated in a woman aged 40 to 50 in good health. Some clones in this sample may be carry-over from other donors' samples.

The CDR3 region has the DNA TGTGCCAGTAGTATGGGACAGGGAGTCTACGAGCAGTACTTC. It codes for CASSMGQGVYEQYF. This chain links TRBV19 with TRBJ2-7; 9 nucleotides align to TRBD1. The trim removed 3 bases at V and 3 bases at J, leaving 3 bases unmatched. From germline, CDR1 is LNHDA and CDR2 SQIVND (reference sequence). This CDR3 region has 14 residues.